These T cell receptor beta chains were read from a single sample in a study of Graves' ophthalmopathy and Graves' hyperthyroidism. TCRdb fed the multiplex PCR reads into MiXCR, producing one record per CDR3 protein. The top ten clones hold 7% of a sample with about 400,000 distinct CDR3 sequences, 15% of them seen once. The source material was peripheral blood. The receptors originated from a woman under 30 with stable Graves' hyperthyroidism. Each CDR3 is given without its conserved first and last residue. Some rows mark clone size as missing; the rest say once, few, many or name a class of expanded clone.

ASSLAGTGALYEQY few TRBJ2-7 TRBV11-1
ASSLQQGLNQPQH many TRBJ1-5 TRBV7-2
ASSIGWTDYGYT many TRBJ1-2 TRBV19
ASSSLDRPYGYT many TRBJ1-2 TRBV11-2
ASSTRQFSYEQY . TRBJ2-7 TRBV12-3/TRBV12-4
AISESIKDTEAF . TRBJ1-1 TRBV10-3
ASSPGAGLNTEAF many TRBJ1-1 TRBV7-8
ASRPTGTGELF many TRBJ2-2 TRBV6-1
ASSPRTGLAGETQY . TRBJ2-5 TRBV7-6
ASSPSSHSRDTGELF many TRBJ2-2 TRBV7-6
ASSRLAGGRTDTQY . TRBJ2-3 TRBV12-3/TRBV12-4
ASSAKRGTEAF many TRBJ1-1 TRBV6-1
ASSFPPGQQY many TRBJ2-7 TRBV28
ASSLQTPWDEQY many TRBJ2-7 TRBV5-1
ASSGRQETQY . TRBJ2-5 TRBV7-9
ASSWTGTTRGYT few TRBJ1-2 TRBV12-3/TRBV12-4
ASSLSRGRGTEAF . TRBJ1-1 TRBV12-3/TRBV12-4
ASSHLPGTGPYEQY many TRBJ2-7 TRBV11-2
ASSEGWASEQY many TRBJ2-7 TRBV6-1
ASSYGTYTEAF many TRBJ1-1 TRBV6-2/TRBV6-3
ASSLPRDKHYNSPLH many TRBJ1-6 TRBV4-1
ASTTGVVYGYT many TRBJ1-2 TRBV2
ASSGNGYT many TRBJ1-2 TRBV2
SASLGSGNTIY many TRBJ1-3 TRBV20-1
ASSRRLGKGNQPQH many TRBJ1-5 TRBV12-3/TRBV12-4
ASSVVGSGGAFGETQY . TRBJ2-5 TRBV9
AISGSGVGETQY many TRBJ2-5 TRBV10-3
ASIGTGADTEAF . TRBJ1-1 TRBV6-1
ASRGVRVSETQY many TRBJ2-5 TRBV2
ASSSRDLAKGGNTIY many TRBJ1-3 TRBV28
ASSFFHLAGNTGELF . TRBJ2-2 TRBV11-2
ASSSQGHQPQH many TRBJ1-5 TRBV6-5